This T cell receptor beta chain is from a study of blood T cell repertoires in COVID-19. As for the study in general: Sample material is recorded as cDNA or gDNA derived from T cells, B-cell-depleted T cells, or PBMCs.

The germline V and J ends were trimmed by 3 bases and 4 bases, with 12 bases remaining between them. The germline V gene encodes CDR1 MNHNS and CDR2 SASEGT. CDR3 length: 14 residues. Original methodology: Counts of nucleated cells, estimated from reference gene primer amplification, were obtained. Only in-frame clones appear in the TCRdb table, and some are missing; sequencing was by immunoSEQ multiplex PCR. For V, J and clone size, that table is used; D and trimming come from the DNA. This sample has fewer than 350,000 clones; 75% to 95% occur once, and the top ten carry about 7%. Seattle enrolled patients during active infection and tracked them longitudinally.

This chain joins TRBV6-1 and TRBJ1-2; no reliable D call. The TCR originated in a woman in her twenties or thirties with COVID-19, enrolled during active disease. The material sequenced was peripheral blood. The DNA of the CDR3 is TGTGCCAGCAGTGAGAATACAGTCAGCTATGGCTACACCTTC. This codes for CASSENTVSYGYTF.